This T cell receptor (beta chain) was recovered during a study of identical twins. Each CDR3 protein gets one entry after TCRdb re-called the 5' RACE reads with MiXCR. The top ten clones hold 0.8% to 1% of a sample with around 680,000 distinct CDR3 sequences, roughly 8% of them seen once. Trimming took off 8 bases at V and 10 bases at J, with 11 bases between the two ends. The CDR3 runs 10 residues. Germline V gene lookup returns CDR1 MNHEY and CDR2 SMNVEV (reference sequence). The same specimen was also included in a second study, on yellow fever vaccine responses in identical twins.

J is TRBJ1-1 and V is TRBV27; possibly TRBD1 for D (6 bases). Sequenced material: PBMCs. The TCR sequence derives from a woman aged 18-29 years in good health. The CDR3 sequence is CASGRGAAFF. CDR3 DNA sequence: TGTGCCAGCGGACGGGGGGCAGCTTTCTTT.